These 18 T cell receptor beta chains were all obtained from the same sample, sequenced in a study of shared clonotypes between healthy human individuals. Clones were sequenced by immunoSEQ multiplex PCR, and TCRdb holds only the in-frame ones, with some missing. The repertoire holds approximately 2,300,000 clones, 85% to 95% seen once, with 0.37% in the top ten. Source material: naive CD4+ T cells from PBMCs. Described subset: CD45RA+ positively selected. The receptors shown here come from a man between 18 and 35 years old in good health. Some clones in this sample may be carry-over from other donors' samples.

The chain joins TRBV18 to TRBJ2-1; 7 nucleotides line up with TRBD1. From germline, CDR1 is KGHSH and CDR2 LQKENI. The CDR3 is 15 amino acids. J gave up 2 bases and V 3 bases, and 4 bases lay outside the gene matches. The CDR3 coding sequence is TGTGCCAGCTCACCTTCACAGGGGACCTACAATGAGCAGTTCTTC. Translated: CASSPSQGTYNEQFF.

Concerning this clone itself: Other DNA sequences from this sample encode an identical CDR3 as well. V usage is TRBV5-4 and J usage is TRBJ2-1, with 9 bases fitting TRBD1. The CDR3 runs 15 residues. V trimming: 4 bases; J trimming: 2 bases; junction bases outside the gene matches: 4. Germline assignment: CDR1 SGHNT and CDR2 YYREEE (reference sequence). CDR3 in amino acids: CASSLRQGAYNEQFF. The CDR3 DNA reads as TGTGCCAGCAGCCTGAGACAGGGGGCCTACAATGAGCAGTTCTTC.

CDR3 protein: CATAFGPGSSYEQYF. The CDR3 DNA follows: TGTGCCACGGCGTTTGGACCGGGCAGCTCCTACGAGCAGTACTTC. The chain recombines TRBV15 with TRBJ2-7; D is undetermined. This CDR3 comprises 15 residues. CDR1 and CDR2 (germline): LNHNV, YYDKDF (reference sequence). Trimming took off 9 bases at V and 0 bases at J, with 18 bases between the two ends.

The chain joins TRBV2 to TRBJ1-2, with TRBD1 matching 10 bases. CDR1 and CDR2 from the germline V gene are SNHLY and FYNNEI. Germline trimming cut 5 bases from V and 8 bases from J; bases unmatched to any gene: 8. The CDR3 length is 14 residues. CDR3 sequence (DNA): TGTGCCAGCAGTTCCGGGACAGGGGTGCAAGGCTACACCTTC. Its translation is CASSSGTGVQGYTF.

Details on this clone: The junction departs from germline at one end; a sequencing error may be responsible. The chain couples TRBV5-1 to TRBJ2-7; D perhaps matches TRBD1 (6 bases). This CDR3 spans 13 amino acids. Germline V gene lookup returns CDR1 SGHRS and CDR2 YFSETQ. This CDR3 reads CASSALQGREQCF. The DNA of the CDR3 is TGCGCCAGCAGCGCACTACAGGGCCGCGAGCAGTGCTTC.

The chain employs TRBV12-5 and TRBJ1-2; D gene uncertain. This CDR3 contains 12 residues. V lost 3 bases and J lost 4, with 6 bases in between. CDR1 is LGHNT and CDR2 is FRNRAP in the germline V gene. The CDR3 here is CASGFIGYGYTF. CDR3 coding DNA: TGTGCTAGTGGTTTTATTGGCTATGGCTACACCTTC.

V and J are TRBV28 and TRBJ1-5; 8 bases agree with TRBD1. The germline V gene has CDR1 MDHEN and CDR2 SYDVKM. Unmatched junction bases numbered 8, after V lost 7 bases and J lost 6 bases. The CDR3 has 14 residues. CDR3: CASKTGEVVQPQHF. The DNA of the CDR3 is TGTGCCAGCAAGACAGGGGAAGTGGTTCAGCCCCAGCATTTT.

This clone was detected only a few times. The chain combines TRBV5-1 with TRBJ2-5; 8 nucleotides match TRBD1. With 2 bases clipped from V and 4 bases from J, the junction kept 4 bases outside the gene matches. The V gene's germline CDR1 is SGHRS and CDR2 YFSETQ. The CDR3 spans 14 residues. The chain's CDR3 is CASSFRGRAETQYF. The CDR3, as DNA: TGCGCCAGCAGCTTCAGGGGGCGGGCAGAGACCCAGTACTTC.

In its sample, this clone was seen once. This chain joins TRBV5-1 and TRBJ2-7; D gene uncertain. The germline V gene has CDR1 SGHRS and CDR2 YFSETQ. The ends were cut back, 7 bases at V and 2 bases at J, with 13 bases in the middle. The CDR3 extends over 13 amino acids. CDR3 DNA: TGCGCCAGCCGAATGCTAGGCACCTACGAGCAGTACTTC. The encoded protein is CASRMLGTYEQYF.

CDR3 in DNA: TGTGCCAGTAGTTTACGCGCGATAAGCTCTGGGGCCAACGTCCTGACTTTC. This gives the protein CASSLRAISSGANVLTF. This chain uses TRBV19 with TRBJ2-6, with no clear D. Germline V gene sequence: CDR1 LNHDA, CDR2 SQIVND (reference sequence). The CDR3 has 17 amino acids. V was clipped by 5 bases and J by 0 bases, with 14 bases between them.

This chain connects TRBV28 to TRBJ1-3; D is unclear. Per germline, CDR1 MDHEN and CDR2 SYDVKM. CDR3 length equals 13 residues. The germline V and J ends were trimmed by 4 bases and 4 bases, with 8 bases remaining between them. The DNA for the CDR3 is TGTGCCAGCAGTTACCTCATCGGAAACACCATATATTTT. Amino acid sequence: CASSYLIGNTIYF.

As concerns this clone: In the same sample, other DNA sequences code for this CDR3. This chain uses TRBV5-1 with TRBJ2-3, with TRBD2 matching 10 bases. From germline, CDR1 is SGHRS and CDR2 YFSETQ. After removal of 0 bases from V and 1 base from J, the junction contained 5 bases not matched to a gene. This CDR3 has 17 residues. This chain's CDR3 is CASSLGLAGDGTDTQYF. The DNA for the CDR3 is TGCGCCAGCAGCTTGGGGCTAGCGGGAGACGGCACAGATACGCAGTATTTT.

This clone was observed once. The chain is built from TRBV5-1 and TRBJ2-7; weak D call: TRBD2 (6 bases). Germline V gives CDR1 SGHRS, CDR2 YFSETQ. CDR3 length: 15 amino acids. Trimming left V 2 bases short and J 0 bases short, with 12 bases between. For the CDR3, the DNA is TGCGCCAGCAGCTTCACTTCGACTAGCTCCTACGAGCAGTACTTC. Protein: CASSFTSTSSYEQYF.

The chain is built from TRBV4-1 and TRBJ1-2, with TRBD1 identical over 10 bases. Germline assignment: CDR1 MGHRA and CDR2 YSYEKL. CDR3 size: 16 residues. After removal of 0 bases from V and 5 bases from J, the junction contained 6 bases not matched to a gene. The CDR3 reads CASSQDFLDRGYGYTF. Here the CDR3 DNA reads TGCGCCAGCAGCCAAGATTTTTTGGACAGGGGGTATGGCTACACCTTC.

The genes are TRBV6-5 and TRBJ2-7, with TRBD1 identical over 7 bases. In germline, CDR1 is MNHEY, CDR2 SVGAGI. Germline trimming cut 6 bases from V and 3 bases from J; bases unmatched to any gene: 5. CDR3 length: 13 residues. CDR3 residues: CASSVPGGYEQYF. In DNA form, the CDR3 reads TGTGCCAGCAGCGTGCCAGGGGGCTACGAGCAGTACTTC.

V is TRBV5-1 and J is TRBJ2-5; no clear D. TRBJ2-7 explains the end of the DNA better; the J call may be wrong. The CDR3 spans 14 residues. Germline V gives CDR1 SGHRS, CDR2 YFSETQ. The CDR3 here is CASSFWQASYEQYF. CDR3 DNA: TGCGCCAGCAGCTTTTGGCAAGCGAGCTACGAGCAGTACTTC.

The chain combines TRBV11-2 with TRBJ1-1; TRBD1 matches 7 bases. V shed 4 bases and J 11 bases; nucleotides not matched to a gene: 16. The CDR3 has 15 amino acids. Germline lookup yields CDR1 SGHAT and CDR2 FQNNGV. CDR3 sequence: CASSSATGALTGAFF. CDR3 sequence (DNA): TGTGCCAGCAGCTCTGCAACAGGGGCTTTAACTGGGGCTTTCTTT.

The chain combines TRBV6-5 with TRBJ2-1; possible D gene TRBD2, 6 bases. In germline, CDR1 is MNHEY, CDR2 SVGAGI. The CDR3 length is 16 residues. V lost 0 bases, J lost 5 bases, and 14 bases lay in between. The CDR3 here is CASSYSAGSGNNEQFF. The CDR3 coding sequence is TGTGCCAGCAGTTACTCCGCGGGGAGTGGGAACAATGAGCAGTTCTTC.